This T cell receptor (beta chain) derives from a study of T cell repertoires in ileal Crohn's disease. Study in general: Median disease duration was nearly eight years; 35% smoked at surgery. Study-level points and caveats: Endoscopic recurrence occurred in every patient whose clonality exceeded 26.8%.

As concerns this clone: The antigen is undetermined.

V was clipped by 8 bases and J by 6 bases, with 19 bases between them. This CDR3 region has 15 residues. Germline CDR1 reads SGHTA; CDR2 reads FQGTGA. Adults with ileal or ileocolonic Crohn's disease and an indication for resection were eligible. TCRB immunosequencing input was roughly 500 nanograms of biopsy DNA per sample. Profiled with immunoSEQ multiplex PCR; TCRdb holds only in-frame clones, not every one. The data contain more than 25,000 clones, around 80% of them singletons. The chain has TRBV7-3 and TRBJ2-2; possible D gene TRBD2, 5 bases. Sequenced sample: ileal tissue. The clonotype was recovered from an adult with Crohn's disease. This CDR3 reads CASGKAGGAAGELFF. CDR3 sequence (DNA): TGTGCCAGCGGCAAGGCGGGTGGAGCGGCCGGGGAGCTGTTTTTT.